This section outlines one T cell receptor (beta chain) sequence together with its context. TCRbeta library construction was performed incorporating unique molecular identifiers. Each CDR3 protein is one row after TCRdb ran MiXCR on the PCR reads. Altogether around 410,000 distinct CDR3 sequences are present, roughly 11% being singletons, with the ten largest covering 4.5% to 7%. Trimming removed 5 bases from V and 6 bases from J, with 8 bases in between. The germline CDR1 and CDR2 sequences are SQVTM and ANQGSEA. This CDR3 is 10 amino acids long. The sample originates from a study of T-cell reconstitution after alpha-beta-depleted transplantation in children.

This chain connects TRBV29-1 to TRBJ2-7, with D unclear. The sample was PBMCs from the stem cell graft donor, taken from the stem cell graft. The receptor's source is a human donor who donated a stem cell graft to a child with acute myeloid leukemia. The CDR3 coding sequence is TGCAGCGTTTTATCCCCCGAGCAGTACTTC. Protein sequence: CSVLSPEQYF.